Presented here are 5 T cell receptor beta chains from one specimen sequenced in a study of beta chain features in type 1 diabetes. Study results and caveats: All four CD4+ subsets from Type 1 diabetes patients carried moderately but significantly shorter TCRB CDR3s.

Which antigens these TCRs recognize remains unknown. Reverse transcription of all isolated RNA meant that expressed TCRB transcripts were sequenced. Profiled with immunoSEQ multiplex PCR; TCRdb holds only in-frame clones, not every one. The table has hundreds of thousands of clones, around 15% seen once. The sequencing sample was made of naive CD4+ T cells from blood. The receptors were sampled from a man aged 18 to 29 with type 1 diabetes.

The V call is TRBV20-1, the J call TRBJ1-1; no firm D call. CDR1 is DFQATT, CDR2 SNEGSKA, per germline (reference sequence). Between the trimmed V and J ends, which lost 5 bases and 8 bases, there was a span of 12 bases. This CDR3 has 11 amino acids. The CDR3 nucleotides read TGCAGTGCTCGCATGAGGGAGGAAGCTTTCTTT. Encoded protein: CSARMREEAFF.

The rearrangement joins TRBV7-9 to TRBJ2-2, with 11 positions matching TRBD2. Germline CDR1 is SEHNR and CDR2 is FQNEAQ (reference sequence). The CDR3 consists of 16 residues. The J segment lost 3 bases and the V segment lost 3 bases, leaving 3 bases of the junction unmatched. The CDR3 DNA reads as TGTGCCAGCAGCTTTCCGGGACTAGCGGACACCGGGGAGCTGTTTTTT. Translation gives CASSFPGLADTGELFF.

The J gene is TRBJ1-3, the V gene TRBV30, with no clear D. Germline values: CDR1 GTSNPN, CDR2 SVGIG (reference sequence). This CDR3 comprises 13 residues. Trimming took 4 bases from V and 0 from J, leaving 7 bases between them. DNA for the CDR3: TGTGCCTGGAAACACCACTCTGGAAACACCATATATTTT. Residues: CAWKHHSGNTIYF.

V is TRBV6-5 and J is TRBJ2-3; D ambiguous. The length of the CDR3 is 15 residues. Germline V gene sequence: CDR1 MNHEY, CDR2 SVGAGI. Trimming took off 4 bases at V and 0 bases at J, with 11 bases between the two ends. The CDR3 nucleotides read TGTGCCAGCAGTTTCGCCGGGTCAAGCACAGATACGCAGTATTTT. This encodes CASSFAGSSTDTQYF.

This clone was seen only a few times. The V and J genes are TRBV29-1 and TRBJ1-5, with D uncertain. Germline CDR1 reads SQVTM; CDR2 reads ANQGSEA. The V and J ends lost 0 bases and 3 bases respectively, with 6 bases between them. The CDR3 spans 13 residues. The DNA for the CDR3 is TGCAGCGTTGAAGAAAACCCCAATCAGCCCCAGCATTTT. It translates to CSVEENPNQPQHF.